The sequence of this T cell receptor beta chain was determined in a study of blood T cell repertoires in COVID-19. Turning to the study itself: COVID-19 samples from acute and convalescent phases originated in the United States, Italy and Spain. T cells, B-cell-depleted T cells, or PBMCs supplied cDNA or gDNA.

This clone was seen just once. Per the authors' pipeline: The authors estimated nucleated cell counts from reference gene primer amplification. Method: immunoSEQ multiplex PCR; TCRdb's copy keeps in-frame clones and lacks some. For V, J and clone size, that table is used; D and trimming come from the DNA. The sample has approximately 110,000 clones; about 82% are singletons. Trimming at V came to 7 bases and at J to 4 bases, leaving 9 bases not matched to a gene. The CDR3 runs to 16 residues. CDR1 is MDHEN and CDR2 is SYDVKM in the germline V gene. The chain couples TRBV28 to TRBJ2-7, with TRBD2 identical over 14 bases. Sequenced: peripheral blood. The source is a human donor in a cohort sampled during active COVID-19. The CDR3 loop reads CASTRPGLAGGYEQYF. The DNA of the CDR3 is TGTGCCAGCACCCGCCCTGGACTAGCGGGGGGATACGAGCAGTACTTC.